The clone carrying this TCR beta chain appeared many times. Its cognate antigen is unknown. This entry is derived from a study of T cells after yellow fever vaccination. The study's findings and limits: Most primary-vaccination clones reappeared after the booster (about 95% CD4, about 88% CD8). The secondary response was weaker but peaked faster, day 5 versus 15.

5'RACE template switching generated TCR cDNA, adding a universal primer site and UMIs. MiXCR was run by TCRdb on the 5' RACE reads, yielding one entry per CDR3 protein. The repertoire holds hundreds of thousands of distinct CDR3 sequences, with roughly 3.5% as singletons. The CDR3 totals 15 residues. Between the trimmed V and J ends, which lost 3 bases and 8 bases, there was a span of 19 bases. Germline CDR1 and CDR2: DFQATT and SNEGSKA (reference sequence). Sequenced material: PBMCs, taken on the day of the yellow fever booster vaccination. This clonotype was obtained from a man between 18 and 29 years old who received the YFV17D yellow fever vaccine. The chain recombines TRBV20-1 with TRBJ1-4; D unclear. This chain's CDR3 is CSASSYALSLEKLFF. The CDR3 DNA sequence: TGCAGTGCTAGCTCGTACGCCCTTTCTTTGGAAAAACTGTTTTTT.